Each of the 26 T cell receptor beta chains below was sequenced from the same sample in a study of T cell responses to AZD1222 COVID-19 vaccine. The protocol was immunoSEQ multiplex PCR, while the TCRdb copy is restricted to in-frame clones and leaves out a portion. The sample has approximately 130,000 clones; 89% are singletons. The input for sequencing was peripheral blood, taken 28 days after the second AZD1222 dose. These receptors were obtained from an adult who received the AZD1222 COVID-19 vaccine.

This clone was observed once. The V and J genes are TRBV7-9 and TRBJ1-1; no definite D call. Trimming took 5 bases from V and 8 from J, leaving 12 bases between them. Germline loops: CDR1 SEHNR, CDR2 FQNEAQ (reference sequence). There are 12 residues in the CDR3. DNA of the CDR3: TGTGCCAGCAGCCCCGGACCCGTAGAAGCTTTCTTT. It yields the protein CASSPGPVEAFF.

The chain links TRBV6-4 to TRBJ1-1; possibly TRBD1 for D (5 bases). This CDR3 spans 13 amino acids. CDR1 and CDR2 from the germline V gene are MRHNA and SNTAGT. The V gene lost 3 bases and the J gene lost 5 bases, with 10 bases spanning the gap. The CDR3 sequence is CASSEVEGTEAFF. DNA for the CDR3: TGTGCCAGCAGTGAGGTTGAGGGGACTGAAGCTTTCTTT.

Of note for this clone: One end of the junction varies from germline; a read error may be responsible. DNA for the CDR3: TGTGCCTGGGACGGGGGGAGCAACCAGCCCCAGCATTTT. It translates to CAWDGGSNQPQHF. The chain employs TRBV30 and TRBJ1-5; maybe TRBD1 (5 bases). The CDR3 has 13 residues. Looked up from germline, CDR1 is GTSNPN and CDR2 is SVGIG (reference sequence).

The V gene is TRBV18, the J gene TRBJ2-2; no reliable D call. The CDR3 is made up of 14 amino acids. Germline V lookup: CDR1 KGHSH, CDR2 LQKENI. Trimming left V 3 bases short and J 4 bases short, with 9 bases between. The CDR3 loop is CASSPISLTGELFF. The DNA of the CDR3 is TGTGCCAGCTCACCGATAAGTCTCACCGGGGAGCTGTTTTTT.

The chain combines TRBV2 with TRBJ2-5; no definite D call. The CDR3 is made up of 12 amino acids. Germline V gene lookup returns CDR1 SNHLY and CDR2 FYNNEI. Trimming took 5 bases from V and 3 from J, leaving 7 bases between them. CDR3 coding DNA: TGTGCCAGCAGTTATTCGGAAGAGACCCAGTACTTC. This sequence encodes CASSYSEETQYF.

J is TRBJ1-4 and V is TRBV19, with D possibly TRBD1 on 6 matching bases. The CDR3 extends over 14 amino acids. V was clipped by 5 bases and J by 8 bases, with 15 bases between them. Per germline, CDR1 LNHDA and CDR2 SQIVND (reference sequence). The CDR3 sequence is CASSATGADEKLFF. The DNA for the CDR3 is TGTGCCAGTAGTGCCACGGGGGCTGACGAAAAACTGTTTTTT.

The rearrangement uses TRBV5-5 and TRBJ1-2; 7 bases are a match to TRBD1. CDR3 length: 15 residues. Germline CDR1 reads SGHKS; CDR2 reads YYEKEE (reference sequence). The V segment lost 0 bases and the J segment 3 bases; nucleotides outside the gene matches: 5. The CDR3 DNA sequence: TGTGCCAGCAGCTTGGAGCCAACAGGGGACTATGGCTACACCTTC. Residues: CASSLEPTGDYGYTF.

J is TRBJ1-6 and V is TRBV11-2; possibly TRBD1 for D (6 bases). The CDR3 consists of 16 residues. The V end was cut by 4 bases, the J end by 8 bases, with 18 bases between. Looked up from germline, CDR1 is SGHAT and CDR2 is FQNNGV. The CDR3 is CASSSPSGARDSPLHF. The CDR3 nucleotides are TGTGCCAGCAGCTCCCCGTCGGGGGCCCGTGATTCACCCCTCCACTTT.

The V and J genes are TRBV7-9 and TRBJ2-7, with D unclear. The CDR3 contains 14 residues. Germline CDR1 reads SEHNR; CDR2 reads FQNEAQ (reference sequence). The germline V and J ends were trimmed by 0 bases and 1 base, with 7 bases remaining between them. The CDR3: CASSLASESYEQYF. CDR3 sequence (DNA): TGTGCCAGCAGCTTAGCGTCCGAGTCCTACGAGCAGTACTTC.

The chain has TRBV6-5 and TRBJ1-1; D is ambiguous. Germline V gene lookup returns CDR1 MNHEY and CDR2 SVGAGI. The CDR3 covers 13 residues. Trimming took off 5 bases at V and 6 bases at J, with 13 bases between the two ends. The DNA for the CDR3 is TGTGCCAGCAGTACCACAGTGACCGCTGAAGCTTTCTTT. This encodes CASSTTVTAEAFF.

This clone was counted between two and nine times. For the CDR3, the DNA is TGTGCCAGCCAAAACTCCCCTTACGGGAACACTGAAGCTTTCTTT. Residues: CASQNSPYGNTEAFF. The chain recombines TRBV6-4 with TRBJ1-1; D is ambiguous. From germline, CDR1 is MRHNA and CDR2 SNTAGT. Trimming stripped 8 bases from V and 1 base from J, with 17 bases between. The CDR3 is 15 amino acids.

The rearrangement uses TRBV5-4 and TRBJ2-3, with 7 bases fitting TRBD1. Germline trimming cut 4 bases from V and 0 bases from J; bases unmatched to any gene: 5. The CDR3 sequence is 15 residues long. Germline CDR1 and CDR2: SGHNT and YYREEE (reference sequence). CDR3 in amino acids: CASSPGDSSTDTQYF. CDR3 DNA: TGTGCCAGCAGCCCCGGGGACAGTAGCACAGATACGCAGTATTTT.

The genes are TRBV30 and TRBJ2-1; TRBD1 matches at 9 bases. The germline V gene encodes CDR1 GTSNPN and CDR2 SVGIG (reference sequence). The CDR3 is 15 amino acids. Germline trimming cut 2 bases from V and 6 bases from J; bases unmatched to any gene: 8. The chain's CDR3 is CAWSLPGQGFNEQFF. The CDR3, as DNA: TGTGCCTGGAGTCTACCGGGACAGGGATTCAATGAGCAGTTCTTC.

This CDR3 is CASSLGTGHQETQYF. DNA of the CDR3: TGTGCCAGCAGTCTCGGGACAGGGCACCAAGAGACCCAGTACTTC. This chain links TRBV27 with TRBJ2-5; the match to TRBD1 covers 9 bases. This CDR3 contains 15 residues. The junction had 4 bases not matched to a gene; V was cut back by 5 bases and J by 0 bases. CDR1 is MNHEY, CDR2 SMNVEV, per germline (reference sequence).

The rearrangement uses TRBV7-9 and TRBJ1-1; no reliable D call. V shed 3 bases and J shed 7 bases, with 18 bases lying between them. The CDR3 totals 15 residues. Germline V gives CDR1 SEHNR, CDR2 FQNEAQ (reference sequence). CDR3 sequence reads: CASSFLGAGDGEAFF. The CDR3 bases are TGTGCCAGCAGCTTTTTGGGTGCTGGGGATGGTGAAGCTTTCTTT. Using reference TRBV7-9 and TRBJ1-1 for the parts outside the CDR3, the full variable domain is DTGVSQNPRHKITKRGQNVTFRCDPISEHNRLYWYRQTLGQGPEFLTYFQNEAQLEKSRLLSDRFSAERPKGSFSTLEIQRTEQGDSAMYLCASSFLGAGDGEAFFGQGTRLTVV.

The rearrangement joins TRBV6-5 to TRBJ1-3; tentatively, D is TRBD1 (5 bases). Per germline, CDR1 MNHEY and CDR2 SVGAGI. V was pared by 7 bases and J by 3 bases, with 13 bases between. The CDR3 loop spans 14 amino acids. The CDR3 protein is CASTIGALGNTIYF. In DNA, the CDR3 is TGTGCCAGCACCATAGGGGCCCTTGGAAACACCATATATTTT.

This clone was seen only once. The V and J genes are TRBV6-5 and TRBJ1-3, with D unclear. The CDR3 contains 16 residues. Germline V gene sequence: CDR1 MNHEY, CDR2 SVGAGI. Trimming removed 0 bases at V and 0 bases at J, with 9 bases between. CDR3 residues: CASSYSPGFSGNTIYF. The CDR3 DNA is TGTGCCAGCAGTTACTCGCCCGGATTCTCTGGAAACACCATATATTTT.

V gene TRBV27 combines with J gene TRBJ1-2; D possibly corresponds to TRBD1 (6 bases). This CDR3 spans 14 amino acids. Germline values: CDR1 MNHEY, CDR2 SMNVEV (reference sequence). With 4 bases removed from V and 2 bases from J, the gap between germline ends came to 11 bases. The CDR3 loop reads CASSSPGVNYGYTF. Written as DNA, the CDR3 is TGTGCCAGCAGTTCCCCAGGGGTCAACTATGGCTACACCTTC.

The V call is TRBV19, the J call TRBJ1-1; 8 bases fit TRBD1. Germline V lookup: CDR1 LNHDA, CDR2 SQIVND (reference sequence). The junction had 6 bases not matched to a gene; V was cut back by 4 bases and J by 5 bases. The CDR3 extends over 14 amino acids. Written as DNA, the CDR3 is TGTGCCAGTAGTACAGGGGGCCTTGGTACTGAAGCTTTCTTT. Translation: CASSTGGLGTEAFF.

The chain has TRBV6-5 and TRBJ1-1; D might be TRBD1 (5 bases). Germline-derived CDR1 and CDR2 are MNHEY and SVGAGI. CDR3 length equals 13 residues. Trimming took off 7 bases at V and 4 bases at J, with 13 bases between the two ends. The CDR3 spells CASTLSGTTEAFF. The CDR3 DNA reads as TGTGCCAGCACCCTCTCAGGGACCACTGAAGCTTTCTTT.

This chain links TRBV11-3 with TRBJ2-1, with D possibly being TRBD1 (6 bases). The V and J ends lost 5 bases and 1 base respectively, with 15 bases between them. Germline CDR1 and CDR2: SGHNT and YENEEA. The CDR3 is 16 residues long. Written as DNA, the CDR3 is TGTGCCAGCAGCCCCCGGACAGTCGGATCCTACAATGAGCAGTTCTTC. This translates into CASSPRTVGSYNEQFF.

The rearrangement joins TRBV9 to TRBJ2-5; D might be TRBD1 or TRBD2, each matching 6 bases. Germline V gene lookup returns CDR1 SGDLS and CDR2 YYNGEE. Trimming removed 0 bases from V and 1 base from J, with 13 bases in between. The CDR3 sequence is 16 residues long. CDR3 region: CASSVASGGGQETQYF. The CDR3, as DNA: TGTGCCAGCAGCGTAGCTTCCGGGGGCGGCCAAGAGACCCAGTACTTC. The variable domain in full, completed from reference TRBV9 and TRBJ2-5, reads DSGVTQTPKHLITATGQRVTLRCSPRSGDLSVYWYQQSLDQGLQFLIQYYNGEERAKGNILERFSAQQFPDLHSELNLSSLELGDSALYFCASSVASGGGQETQYFGPGTRLLVL.

The chain recombines TRBV7-7 with TRBJ1-4; tentatively, D is TRBD1 (5 bases). This CDR3 has 15 residues. V lost 2 bases and J lost 8, with 15 bases in between. Germline V CDR1 and CDR2: SSHAT, FNYEAQ (reference sequence). The DNA for the CDR3 is TGTGCCAGCAGCTTAACCCTGGGGGTAAACGAAAAACTGTTTTTT. Its protein product is CASSLTLGVNEKLFF.

The CDR3 sequence is CASSPTLNYGYTF. CDR3 sequence (DNA): TGTGCCAGCAGCCCGACGCTGAACTATGGCTACACCTTC. This chain joins TRBV3-1 (or the pseudogene TRBV3-2) and TRBJ1-2; no reliable D call. The CDR3 consists of 13 residues. CDR1 and CDR2 (germline): LGHDT, YNNKEL (reference sequence). Between the trimmed V and J ends, which lost 4 bases and 2 bases, there was a span of 8 bases.

This clone was seen just once. V gene TRBV5-5 combines with J gene TRBJ2-1; D uncertain. The V and J ends lost 3 bases and 8 bases respectively, with 12 bases between them. Germline CDR1 reads SGHKS; CDR2 reads YYEKEE (reference sequence). This CDR3 spans 13 amino acids. In DNA, the CDR3 is TGTGCCAGCAGCTCGATGGCTCGGCATGAGCAGTTCTTC. It yields the protein CASSSMARHEQFF.

This clone was seen a handful of times. V is TRBV30 and J is TRBJ2-3; TRBD2 is a possible D gene (6 bases). Between the trimmed V and J ends, which lost 0 bases and 6 bases, there was a span of 7 bases. The CDR3 spans 12 residues. Germline V CDR1 and CDR2: GTSNPN, SVGIG (reference sequence). The CDR3 bases are TGTGCCTGGAGTGTGACTAGGGATACGCAGTATTTT. Its translation is CAWSVTRDTQYF.